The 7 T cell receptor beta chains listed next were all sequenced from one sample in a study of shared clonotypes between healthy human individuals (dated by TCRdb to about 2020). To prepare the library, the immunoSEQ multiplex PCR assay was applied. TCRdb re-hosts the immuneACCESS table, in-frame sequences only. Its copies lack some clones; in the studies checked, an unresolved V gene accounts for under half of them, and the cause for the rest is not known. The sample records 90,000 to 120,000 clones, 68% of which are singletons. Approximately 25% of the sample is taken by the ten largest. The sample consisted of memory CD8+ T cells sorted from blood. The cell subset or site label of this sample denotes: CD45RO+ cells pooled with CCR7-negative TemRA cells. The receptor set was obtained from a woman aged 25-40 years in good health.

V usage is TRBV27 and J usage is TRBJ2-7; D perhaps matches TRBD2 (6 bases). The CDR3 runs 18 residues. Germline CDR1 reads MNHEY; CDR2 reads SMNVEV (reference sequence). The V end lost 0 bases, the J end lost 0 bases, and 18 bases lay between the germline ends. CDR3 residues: CASSLSPASREYSYEQYF. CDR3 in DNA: TGTGCCAGCAGTTTATCCCCTGCTTCGCGGGAATACTCCTACGAGCAGTACTTC.

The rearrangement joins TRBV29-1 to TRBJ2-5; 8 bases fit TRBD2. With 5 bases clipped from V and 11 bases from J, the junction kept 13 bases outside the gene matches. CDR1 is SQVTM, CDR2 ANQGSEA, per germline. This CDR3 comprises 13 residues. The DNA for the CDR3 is TGCAGCGTTCTTAGCGGGGAGTTTAGTTTTCAGTACTTC. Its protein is CSVLSGEFSFQYF.

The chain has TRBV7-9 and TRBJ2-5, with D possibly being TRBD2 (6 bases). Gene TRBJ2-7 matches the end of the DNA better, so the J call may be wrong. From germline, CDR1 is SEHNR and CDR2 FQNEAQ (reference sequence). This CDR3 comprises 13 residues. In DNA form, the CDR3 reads TGTGCCAGCAGCGACTCGACTAGCTACGAGCAGTACTTC. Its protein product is CASSDSTSYEQYF.

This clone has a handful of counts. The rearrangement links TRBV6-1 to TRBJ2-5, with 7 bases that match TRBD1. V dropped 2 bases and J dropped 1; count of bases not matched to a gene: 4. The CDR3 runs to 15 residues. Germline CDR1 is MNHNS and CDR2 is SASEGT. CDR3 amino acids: CASSESAGGQETQYF. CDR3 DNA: TGTGCCAGCAGTGAATCCGCAGGGGGCCAAGAGACCCAGTACTTC.

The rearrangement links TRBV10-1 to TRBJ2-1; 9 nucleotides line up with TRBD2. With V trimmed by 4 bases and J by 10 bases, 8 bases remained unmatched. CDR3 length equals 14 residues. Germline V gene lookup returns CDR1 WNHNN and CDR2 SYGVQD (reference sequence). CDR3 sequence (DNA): TGCGCCAGCAGTGGCGGGAGGGCCGGTATCGAGCAGTTCTTC. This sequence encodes CASSGGRAGIEQFF.

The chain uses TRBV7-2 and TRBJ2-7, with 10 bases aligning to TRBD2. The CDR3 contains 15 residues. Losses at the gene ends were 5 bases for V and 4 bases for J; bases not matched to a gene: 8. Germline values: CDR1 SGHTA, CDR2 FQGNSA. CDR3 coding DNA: TGTGCCAGCAGCCTTAGCGGGAGGAACGCGTACGAGCAGTACTTC. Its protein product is CASSLSGRNAYEQYF.

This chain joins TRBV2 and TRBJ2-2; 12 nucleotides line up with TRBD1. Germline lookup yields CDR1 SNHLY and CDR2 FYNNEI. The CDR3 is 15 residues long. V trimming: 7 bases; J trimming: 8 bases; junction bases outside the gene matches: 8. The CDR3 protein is CASMKGTGGRGELFF. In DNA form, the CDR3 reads TGTGCCAGCATGAAGGGGACAGGGGGCAGAGGGGAGCTGTTTTTT.